This T cell receptor beta chain was captured in a study of blood T cell repertoires in COVID-19. Study information: Acute-phase and convalescent COVID-19 samples originated in the United States, Italy and Spain. In each case, the material was cDNA or gDNA derived from T cells, B-cell-depleted T cells, or PBMCs.

The CDR3 length is 16 residues. The germline V gene encodes CDR1 SGHDN and CDR2 FVKESK. Between the trimmed V and J ends, which lost 1 base and 1 base, there was a span of 13 bases. As processed by the authors: Using reference gene primer amplification, nucleated cell counts were estimated. Data came from immunoSEQ multiplex PCR; TCRdb stores just in-frame clones and leaves some out. That table furnishes V, J and clone size, whereas the DNA furnished D and trimming. The sample records 160,000 or so clones, roughly nine tenths being singletons. This sequence originates from a man aged 60 to 75 with acute or convalescent COVID-19. J is TRBJ2-5 and V is TRBV14, with a weak D call TRBD1 (5 bases). Material: peripheral blood. The CDR3 here is CASSQVVQVLQETQYF. CDR3 bases: TGTGCCAGCAGCCAAGTCGTACAGGTACTCCAAGAGACCCAGTACTTC.